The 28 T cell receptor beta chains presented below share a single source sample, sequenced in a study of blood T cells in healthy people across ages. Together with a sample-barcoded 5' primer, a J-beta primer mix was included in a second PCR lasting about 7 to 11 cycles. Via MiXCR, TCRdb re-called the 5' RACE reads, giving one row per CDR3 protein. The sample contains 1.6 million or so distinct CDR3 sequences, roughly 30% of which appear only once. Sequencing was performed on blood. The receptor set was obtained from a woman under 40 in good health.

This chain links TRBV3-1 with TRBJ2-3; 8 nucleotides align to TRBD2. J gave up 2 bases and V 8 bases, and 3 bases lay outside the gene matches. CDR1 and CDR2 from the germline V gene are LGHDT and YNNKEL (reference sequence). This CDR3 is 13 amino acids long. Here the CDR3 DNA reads TGTGCCAGCGCTAGCGGGTACACAGATACGCAGTATTTT. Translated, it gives CASASGYTDTQYF.

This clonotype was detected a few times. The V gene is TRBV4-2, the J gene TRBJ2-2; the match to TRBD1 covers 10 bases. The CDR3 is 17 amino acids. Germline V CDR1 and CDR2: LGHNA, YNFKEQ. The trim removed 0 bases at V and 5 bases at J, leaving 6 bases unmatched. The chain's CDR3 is CASSQDVGQGGTGELFF. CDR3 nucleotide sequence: TGTGCCAGCAGCCAAGATGTAGGACAGGGGGGAACCGGGGAGCTGTTTTTT.

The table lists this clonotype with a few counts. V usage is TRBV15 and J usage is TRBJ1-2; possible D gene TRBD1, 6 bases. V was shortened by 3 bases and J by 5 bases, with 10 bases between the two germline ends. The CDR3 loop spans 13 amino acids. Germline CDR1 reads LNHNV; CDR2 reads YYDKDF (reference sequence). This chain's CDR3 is CATSSPGTYGYTF. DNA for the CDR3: TGTGCCACCAGCAGTCCCGGGACATATGGCTACACCTTC. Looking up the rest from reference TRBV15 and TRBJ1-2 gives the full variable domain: DAMVIQNPRYQVTQFGKPVTLSCSQTLNHNVMYWYQQKSSQAPKLLFHYYDKDFNNEADTPDNFQSRRPNTSFCFLDIRSPGLGDTAMYLCATSSPGTYGYTFGSGTRLTVV.

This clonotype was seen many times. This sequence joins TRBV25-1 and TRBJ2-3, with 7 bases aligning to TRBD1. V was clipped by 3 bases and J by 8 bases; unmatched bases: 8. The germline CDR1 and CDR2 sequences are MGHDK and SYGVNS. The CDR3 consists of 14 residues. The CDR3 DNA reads TGTGCCAGCAGTGATCCTCCAGGGGGACCTACGCAGTATTTT. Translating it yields CASSDPPGGPTQYF.

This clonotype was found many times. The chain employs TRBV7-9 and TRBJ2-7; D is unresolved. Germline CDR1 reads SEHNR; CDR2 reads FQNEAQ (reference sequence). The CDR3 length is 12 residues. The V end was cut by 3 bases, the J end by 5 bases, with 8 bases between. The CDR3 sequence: CASSFRADEQYF. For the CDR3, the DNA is TGTGCCAGCAGCTTTCGGGCCGACGAGCAGTACTTC.

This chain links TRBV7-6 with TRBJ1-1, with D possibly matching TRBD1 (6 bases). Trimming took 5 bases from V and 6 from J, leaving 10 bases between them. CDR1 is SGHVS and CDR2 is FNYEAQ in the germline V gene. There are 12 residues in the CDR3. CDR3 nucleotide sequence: TGTGCCAGCAGCCCGTACAGGGCTGAAGCTTTCTTT. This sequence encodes CASSPYRAEAFF. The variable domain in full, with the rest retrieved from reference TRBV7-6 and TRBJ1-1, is GAGVSQSPRYKVTKRGQDVALRCDPISGHVSLYWYRQALGQGPEFLTYFNYEAQQDKSGLPNDRFSAERPEGSISTLTIQRTEQRDSAMYRCASSPYRAEAFFGQGTRLTVV.

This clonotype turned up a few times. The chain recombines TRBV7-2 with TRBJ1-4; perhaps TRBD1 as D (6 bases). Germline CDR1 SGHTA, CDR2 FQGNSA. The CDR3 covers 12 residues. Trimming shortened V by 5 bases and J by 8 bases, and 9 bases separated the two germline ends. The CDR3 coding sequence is TGTGCCAGCAGCCCAGGGGTGGAAAAACTGTTTTTT. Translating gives CASSPGVEKLFF.

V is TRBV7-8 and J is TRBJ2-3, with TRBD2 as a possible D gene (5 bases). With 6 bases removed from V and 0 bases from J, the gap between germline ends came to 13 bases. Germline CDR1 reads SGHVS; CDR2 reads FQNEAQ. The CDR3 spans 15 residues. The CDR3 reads CASRPGWTSTDTQYF. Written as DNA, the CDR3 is TGTGCCAGCAGACCTGGATGGACTAGCACAGATACGCAGTATTTT.

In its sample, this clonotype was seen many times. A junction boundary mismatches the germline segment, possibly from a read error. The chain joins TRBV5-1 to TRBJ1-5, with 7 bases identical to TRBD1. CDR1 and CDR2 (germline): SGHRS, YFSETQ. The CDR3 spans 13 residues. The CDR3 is CASSRGQNQPQHF. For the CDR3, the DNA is TGTGCCAGCAGTAGGGGACAGAATCAGCCCCAGCATTTT.

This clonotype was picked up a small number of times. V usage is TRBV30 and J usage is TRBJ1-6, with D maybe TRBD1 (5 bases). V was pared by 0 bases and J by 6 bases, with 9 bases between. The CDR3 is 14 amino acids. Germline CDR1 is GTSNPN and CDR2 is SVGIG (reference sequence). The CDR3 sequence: CAWSVNRFNSPLHF. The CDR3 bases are TGTGCCTGGAGTGTAAACAGGTTTAATTCACCCCTCCACTTT.

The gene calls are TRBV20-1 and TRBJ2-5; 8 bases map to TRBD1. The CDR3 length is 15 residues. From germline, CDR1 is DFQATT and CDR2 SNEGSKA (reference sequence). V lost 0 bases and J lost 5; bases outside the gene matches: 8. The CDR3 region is CSARDPGQGFETQYF. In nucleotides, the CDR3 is TGCAGTGCTAGAGATCCCGGACAGGGCTTCGAGACCCAGTACTTC.

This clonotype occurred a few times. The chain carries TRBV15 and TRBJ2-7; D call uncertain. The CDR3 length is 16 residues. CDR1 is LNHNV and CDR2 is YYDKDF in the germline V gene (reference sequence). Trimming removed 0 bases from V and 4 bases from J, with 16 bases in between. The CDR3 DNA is TGTGCCACCAGCAGAGATCCCAGCGCGACAATTTACGAGCAGTACTTC. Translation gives CATSRDPSATIYEQYF. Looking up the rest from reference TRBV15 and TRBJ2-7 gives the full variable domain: DAMVIQNPRYQVTQFGKPVTLSCSQTLNHNVMYWYQQKSSQAPKLLFHYYDKDFNNEADTPDNFQSRRPNTSFCFLDIRSPGLGDTAMYLCATSRDPSATIYEQYFGPGTRLTVT.

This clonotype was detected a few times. The CDR3 loop is CASSAGRNSYEQYF. The CDR3 DNA is TGTGCCAGCAGTGCCGGCCGGAACTCCTACGAGCAGTACTTC. The chain has TRBV6-1 and TRBJ2-7; no firm D call. The CDR3 spans 14 residues. V lost 4 bases to trimming and J lost 0 bases, with 10 bases between them. Germline loops: CDR1 MNHNS, CDR2 SASEGT.

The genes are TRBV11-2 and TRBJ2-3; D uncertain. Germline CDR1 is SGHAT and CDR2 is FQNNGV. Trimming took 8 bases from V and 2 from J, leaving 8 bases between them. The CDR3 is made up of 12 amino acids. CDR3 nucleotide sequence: TGTGCCAGCGAGGACCACACAGATACGCAGTATTTT. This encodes CASEDHTDTQYF.

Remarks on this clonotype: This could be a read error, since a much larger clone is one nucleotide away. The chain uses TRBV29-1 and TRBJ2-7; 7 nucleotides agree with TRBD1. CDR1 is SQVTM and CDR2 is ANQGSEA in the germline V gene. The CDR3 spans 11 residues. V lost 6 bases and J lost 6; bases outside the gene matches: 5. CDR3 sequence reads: CSVRGQSEQYF. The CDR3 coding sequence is TGCAGCGTCCGGGGACAGTCCGAGCAGTACTTC.

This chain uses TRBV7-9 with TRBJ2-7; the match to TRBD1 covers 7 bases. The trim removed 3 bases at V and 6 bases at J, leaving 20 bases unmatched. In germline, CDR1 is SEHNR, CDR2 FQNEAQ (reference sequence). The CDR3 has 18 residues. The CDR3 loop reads CASSLMKKRGQAPSEQYF. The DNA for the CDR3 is TGTGCCAGCAGCTTGATGAAGAAACGAGGACAGGCTCCCTCCGAGCAGTACTTC.

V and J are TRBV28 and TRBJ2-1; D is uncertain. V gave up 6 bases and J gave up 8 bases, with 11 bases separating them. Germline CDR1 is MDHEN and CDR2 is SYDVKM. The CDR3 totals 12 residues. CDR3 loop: CASSPVIDEQFF. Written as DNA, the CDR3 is TGTGCCAGCAGCCCAGTTATAGATGAGCAGTTCTTC.

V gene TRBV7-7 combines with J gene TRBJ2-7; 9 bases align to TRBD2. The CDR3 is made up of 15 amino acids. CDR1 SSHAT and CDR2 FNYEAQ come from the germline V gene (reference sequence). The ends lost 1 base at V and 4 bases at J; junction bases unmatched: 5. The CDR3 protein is CASSLGASGKYEQYF. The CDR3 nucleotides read TGTGCCAGCAGCTTAGGGGCTAGCGGGAAGTACGAGCAGTACTTC.

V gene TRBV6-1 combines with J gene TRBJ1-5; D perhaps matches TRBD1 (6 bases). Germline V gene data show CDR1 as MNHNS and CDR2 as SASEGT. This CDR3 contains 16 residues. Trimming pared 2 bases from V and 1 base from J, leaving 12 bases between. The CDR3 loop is CASSELRGLSNQPQHF. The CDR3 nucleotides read TGTGCCAGCAGTGAACTCAGGGGACTGAGCAATCAGCCCCAGCATTTT.

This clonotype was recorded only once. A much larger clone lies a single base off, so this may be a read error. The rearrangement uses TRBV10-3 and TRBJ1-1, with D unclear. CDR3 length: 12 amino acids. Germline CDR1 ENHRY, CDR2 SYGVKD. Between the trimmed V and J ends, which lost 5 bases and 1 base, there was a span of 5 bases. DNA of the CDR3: TGTGCCATCAGTCTACAGAACACTGAAGCTTTCTTT. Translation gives CAISLQNTEAFF.

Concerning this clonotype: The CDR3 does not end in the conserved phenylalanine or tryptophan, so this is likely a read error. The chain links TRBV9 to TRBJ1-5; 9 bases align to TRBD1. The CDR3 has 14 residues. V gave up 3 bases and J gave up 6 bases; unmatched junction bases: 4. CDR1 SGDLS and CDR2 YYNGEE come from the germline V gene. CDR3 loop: CASSGTGGSQPQHL. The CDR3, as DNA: TGTGCCAGCAGCGGTACAGGGGGCAGTCAGCCCCAGCATTTG.

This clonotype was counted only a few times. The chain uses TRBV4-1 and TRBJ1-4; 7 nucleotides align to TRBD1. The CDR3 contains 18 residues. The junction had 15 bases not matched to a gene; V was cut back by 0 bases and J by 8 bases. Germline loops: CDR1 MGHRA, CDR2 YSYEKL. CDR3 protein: CASSQDAEKGAELEKLFF. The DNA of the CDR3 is TGCGCCAGCAGCCAAGATGCTGAAAAGGGGGCAGAGTTAGAAAAACTGTTTTTT.

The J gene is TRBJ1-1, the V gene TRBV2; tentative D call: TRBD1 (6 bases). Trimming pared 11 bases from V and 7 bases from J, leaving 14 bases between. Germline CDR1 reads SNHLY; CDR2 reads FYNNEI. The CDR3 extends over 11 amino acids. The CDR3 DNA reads TGTGCCGGGGGGGGCGGATTTGAAGCTTTCTTT. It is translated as CAGGGGFEAFF.

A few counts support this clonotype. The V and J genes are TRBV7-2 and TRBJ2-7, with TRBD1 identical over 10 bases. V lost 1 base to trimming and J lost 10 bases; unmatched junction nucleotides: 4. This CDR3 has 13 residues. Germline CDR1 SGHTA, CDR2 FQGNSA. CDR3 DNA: TGTGCCAGCAGCTTAGAGGGGACAGGGGAACAGTACTTC. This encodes CASSLEGTGEQYF.

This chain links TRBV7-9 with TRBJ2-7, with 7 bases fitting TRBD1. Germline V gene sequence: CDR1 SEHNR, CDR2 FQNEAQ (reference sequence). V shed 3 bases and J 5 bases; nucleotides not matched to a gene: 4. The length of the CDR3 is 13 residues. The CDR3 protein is CASSLGQKNEQYF. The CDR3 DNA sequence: TGTGCCAGCAGCTTGGGACAGAAAAACGAGCAGTACTTC.

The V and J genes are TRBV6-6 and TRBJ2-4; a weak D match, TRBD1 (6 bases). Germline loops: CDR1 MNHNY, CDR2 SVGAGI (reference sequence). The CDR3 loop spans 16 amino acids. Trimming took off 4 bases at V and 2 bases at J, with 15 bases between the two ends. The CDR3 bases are TGTGCCAGCAGTTTCTTACAGGGTGGGACCAAAAACATTCAGTACTTC. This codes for CASSFLQGGTKNIQYF.

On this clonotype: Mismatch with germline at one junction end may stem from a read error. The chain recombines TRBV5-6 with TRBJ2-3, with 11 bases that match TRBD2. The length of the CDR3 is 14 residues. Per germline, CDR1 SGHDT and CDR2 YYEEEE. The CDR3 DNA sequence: TGTGCCAGCAGCACTAGCGGGAGCACAGATGCGCAGTATTTT. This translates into CASSTSGSTDAQYF.

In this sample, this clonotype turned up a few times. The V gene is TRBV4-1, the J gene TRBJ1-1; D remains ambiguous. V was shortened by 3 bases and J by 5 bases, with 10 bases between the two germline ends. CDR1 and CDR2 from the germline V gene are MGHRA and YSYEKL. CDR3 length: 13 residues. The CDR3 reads CASSQTWGTEAFF. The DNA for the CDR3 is TGCGCCAGCAGCCAGACCTGGGGAACTGAAGCTTTCTTT.